The 23 T cell receptor beta chains in this list originate from one sample, sequenced in a study of shared clonotypes between healthy human individuals. TCRdb's table, derived via immunoSEQ multiplex PCR, lists solely in-frame clones and lacks some. The sample records over 750,000 clones, approximately 97% being singletons. The naive CD8 population came from CD45RO-negative cells selected for CCR7, without terminally differentiated effector memory CD45RA+ cells. The sequencing input was naive CD8+ T cells sorted from blood. Receptors originate from a young man in good health.

Concerning this clone itself: Different DNA sequences within this sample yield the same CDR3. The rearrangement links TRBV19 to TRBJ1-5; possibly TRBD1 for D (5 bases). Germline CDR1 reads LNHDA; CDR2 reads SQIVND (reference sequence). The CDR3 covers 15 residues. V was trimmed by 7 bases and J by 0 bases, leaving 13 bases between them. The CDR3 DNA reads TGTGCCAGTACCGGCACAGGATATAGCAATCAGCCCCAGCATTTT. Translating gives CASTGTGYSNQPQHF.

This chain links TRBV6-5 with TRBJ2-6; D is uncertain. This CDR3 contains 15 residues. V dropped 5 bases and J dropped 1 base, with 9 bases sitting between them. Germline CDR1 is MNHEY and CDR2 is SVGAGI. CDR3 in DNA: TGTGCCAGCAGTCCTGAACCTTCTGGGGCCAACGTCCTGACTTTC. Residues: CASSPEPSGANVLTF.

This clone was detected once. This sample also contains other DNA sequences that code for the same CDR3. The genes are TRBV7-6 and TRBJ2-7; D not resolved. This CDR3 is 13 amino acids long. V dropped 5 bases and J dropped 5 bases, with 13 bases sitting between them. Germline-derived CDR1 and CDR2 are SGHVS and FNYEAQ. In nucleotides, the CDR3 is TGTGCCAGCAGCCGCGACCGATCGAACGAGCAGTACTTC. It is translated as CASSRDRSNEQYF.

Details on this clone: The sample has other DNA sequences that encode this CDR3 too. This rearrangement joins TRBV30 to TRBJ2-7, with TRBD1 identical over 10 bases. J lost 5 bases, V lost 0 bases, and 4 bases had no gene match. Germline CDR1 GTSNPN, CDR2 SVGIG (reference sequence). The CDR3 totals 14 residues. CDR3 sequence reads: CAWSVGTGVNEQYF. As DNA, the CDR3 is TGTGCCTGGAGTGTAGGGACAGGGGTGAACGAGCAGTACTTC. The whole variable domain, filled in from reference TRBV30 and TRBJ2-7, reads SQTIHQWPATLVQPVGSPLSLECTVEGTSNPNLYWYRQAAGRGLQLLFYSVGIGQISSEVPQNLSASRPQDRQFILSSKKLLLSDSGFYLCAWSVGTGVNEQYFGPGTRLTVT.

This chain joins TRBV4-3 and TRBJ2-2, with 10 nucleotides matching TRBD2. The CDR3 length is 16 residues. Trimming cost V 1 base and J 6 bases; bases outside gene matches: 5. Germline lookup yields CDR1 LGHNA and CDR2 YSLEER. The CDR3 DNA reads TGCGCCAGCAGCCAAGTACTAGCGGGATCCGCCGGGGAGCTGTTTTTT. This translates into CASSQVLAGSAGELFF.

The CDR3 sequence is CASSLAGGGDGYTF. The CDR3 DNA follows: TGTGCCAGCAGCTTGGCTGGGGGCGGGGACGGCTACACCTTC. The chain is built from TRBV5-4 and TRBJ1-2; D may be TRBD1 (6 bases). In germline, CDR1 is SGHNT, CDR2 YYREEE (reference sequence). This CDR3 contains 14 residues. Trimming shortened V by 0 bases and J by 8 bases, and 14 bases separated the two germline ends.

This sequence joins TRBV14 and TRBJ1-2; tentative D call: TRBD1 (6 bases). This CDR3 contains 15 residues. Deletions cut 0 bases from V and 4 bases from J, with 12 bases between. Germline CDR1 and CDR2: SGHDN and FVKESK. Written as DNA, the CDR3 is TGTGCCAGCAGCCAAGATGAAGGGACACCCTATGGCTACACCTTC. Translated, it gives CASSQDEGTPYGYTF.

The chain employs TRBV29-1 and TRBJ1-2, with TRBD1 as a possible D gene (6 bases). From germline, CDR1 is SQVTM and CDR2 ANQGSEA. This CDR3 is 15 amino acids long. V lost 3 bases to trimming and J lost 1 base, with 15 bases between them. CDR3 DNA sequence: TGCAGCGTTGAGCCGACACAGGGAGGTAACTATGGCTACACCTTC. Its protein is CSVEPTQGGNYGYTF.

The chain uses TRBV4-3 and TRBJ1-2, with D hard to call. Germline-derived CDR1 and CDR2 are LGHNA and YSLEER. V dropped 5 bases and J dropped 4 bases, with 11 bases sitting between them. The CDR3 is made up of 13 amino acids. The CDR3 DNA reads TGCGCCAGCAGCTCCGACTGGCGCTATGGCTACACCTTC. Protein: CASSSDWRYGYTF.

V usage is TRBV29-1 and J usage is TRBJ2-2; D unresolved. The CDR3 runs 13 residues. CDR1 and CDR2 (germline): SQVTM, ANQGSEA. V lost 7 bases and J lost 1, with 10 bases in between. This CDR3 reads CSGIRQNTGELFF. In DNA, the CDR3 is TGCAGCGGGATTAGGCAGAACACCGGGGAGCTGTTTTTT.

The V and J genes are TRBV5-1 and TRBJ2-5; D unclear. The CDR3 is made up of 13 amino acids. Germline CDR1 reads SGHRS; CDR2 reads YFSETQ. V lost 4 bases and J 5 bases, leaving 12 bases between the germline ends. The CDR3 loop reads CASSPILAETQYF. The CDR3 DNA is TGCGCCAGCAGCCCAATCCTGGCGGAGACCCAGTACTTC. Variable domain in full (rest from reference TRBV5-1 and TRBJ2-5): KAGVTQTPRYLIKTRGQQVTLSCSPISGHRSVSWYQQTPGQGLQFLFEYFSETQRNKGNFPGRFSGRQFSNSRSEMNVSTLELGDSALYLCASSPILAETQYFGPGTRLLVL.

This chain joins TRBV7-8 and TRBJ2-7, with 7 bases that match TRBD2. After removal of 3 bases from V and 0 bases from J, the junction contained 5 bases not matched to a gene. Germline V CDR1 and CDR2: SGHVS, FQNEAQ. This CDR3 is built from 15 residues. CDR3 sequence (DNA): TGTGCCAGCAGCTTTTTCCGGGAGGCCTCCTACGAGCAGTACTTC. It yields the protein CASSFFREASYEQYF.

The chain uses TRBV27 and TRBJ2-2, with D perhaps TRBD1 or TRBD2 (5 bases each). Trimming cost V 1 base and J 1 base, with 13 bases left between them. Germline V gene sequence: CDR1 MNHEY, CDR2 SMNVEV (reference sequence). This CDR3 has 17 amino acids. The CDR3 bases are TGTGCCAGCAGTTTATGGGGGTTCGCAGGGAACACCGGGGAGCTGTTTTTT. The encoded protein is CASSLWGFAGNTGELFF.

This rearrangement joins TRBV11-2 to TRBJ2-3; 7 nucleotides match TRBD2. CDR1 and CDR2 (germline): SGHAT, FQNNGV. The CDR3 contains 19 residues. The V and J ends lost 0 bases and 2 bases, in that order; junction bases with no gene match: 14. CDR3 in amino acids: CASSLDLLSVAGVTDTQYF. For the CDR3, the DNA is TGTGCCAGCAGCTTAGATCTTTTGTCGGTCGCGGGGGTCACAGATACGCAGTATTTT.

V is TRBV7-9 and J is TRBJ1-2, with no clear D. CDR1 SEHNR and CDR2 FQNEAQ come from the germline V gene (reference sequence). Deletions cut 8 bases from V and 2 bases from J, with 18 bases between. This CDR3 is 15 amino acids long. In DNA form, the CDR3 reads TGTGCCAGCGTTTTCTCCGGGAAGCTGAACTATGGCTACACCTTC. Protein sequence: CASVFSGKLNYGYTF.

This chain connects TRBV11-2 to TRBJ2-1; TRBD2 matches 9 bases. The CDR3 length is 13 residues. The germline gives CDR1 SGHAT, CDR2 FQNNGV. Trimming cost V 3 bases and J 9 bases; bases outside gene matches: 3. CDR3 amino acids: CASSLTSGGEQFF. The CDR3 bases are TGTGCCAGCAGCTTGACTAGCGGAGGTGAGCAGTTCTTC.

As concerns this clone: Its ends do not fully match the called genes, so a read error is possible. CDR3 coding DNA: TGTGCCAGCAGTACTGTTAACACCGGGGAGCTGTTTTTT. Its translation is CASSTVNTGELFF. The chain joins TRBV19 to TRBJ2-2; D gene ambiguous. Looked up from germline, CDR1 is LNHDA and CDR2 is SQIVND (reference sequence). This CDR3 region has 13 residues.

This rearrangement joins TRBV6-1 to TRBJ2-3; 9 bases fit TRBD1. The CDR3 consists of 14 residues. V shed 9 bases and J 3 bases; nucleotides not matched to a gene: 7. Germline CDR1 and CDR2: MNHNS and SASEGT. In nucleotides, the CDR3 is TGTGCCAGTTCCGGGACAGGGTTTACAGATACGCAGTATTTT. Translation: CASSGTGFTDTQYF.

On this clone itself: This sample includes further DNA sequences coding for the same CDR3. The chain carries TRBV11-2 and TRBJ2-7; D remains unclear. CDR3 size: 13 residues. Trimming took 1 base from V and 2 from J, leaving 6 bases between them. CDR1 and CDR2 from the germline V gene are SGHAT and FQNNGV. DNA for the CDR3: TGTGCCAGCAGCTTAGGGCAGCCCTACGAGCAGTACTTC. Translating it yields CASSLGQPYEQYF.

The chain links TRBV5-5 to TRBJ2-1; 8 positions agree with TRBD1. The CDR3 extends over 16 amino acids. Per the germline V gene, CDR1 is SGHKS and CDR2 is YYEKEE (reference sequence). V shed 0 bases and J 7 bases; nucleotides not matched to a gene: 9. The CDR3 nucleotides read TGTGCCAGCAGCTTGGTCGGTCAGGGGGCCCTAAATGAGCAGTTCTTC. Translated: CASSLVGQGALNEQFF.

The chain is built from TRBV5-1 and TRBJ2-1; D is perhaps TRBD1 or TRBD2 (5 bases each). This CDR3 spans 15 amino acids. The germline gives CDR1 SGHRS, CDR2 YFSETQ. V was clipped by 1 base and J by 5 bases, with 13 bases between them. For the CDR3, the DNA is TGCGCCAGCAGCTTGTACCCTAGCAGGGACAATGAGCAGTTCTTC. Residues: CASSLYPSRDNEQFF.

CDR3 loop: CATPEGVNTEAFF. The CDR3 nucleotides are TGTGCCACCCCGGAGGGGGTGAACACTGAAGCTTTCTTT. The V gene is TRBV2, the J gene TRBJ1-1; D might be TRBD1 (6 bases). The germline V gene encodes CDR1 SNHLY and CDR2 FYNNEI. Trimming pared 10 bases from V and 0 bases from J, leaving 12 bases between. The CDR3 totals 13 residues.

The chain employs TRBV2 and TRBJ2-7; no clear D gene. V was cut by 3 bases and J by 2 bases, with 5 bases left in between. This CDR3 has 12 amino acids. CDR1 and CDR2 from the germline V gene are SNHLY and FYNNEI. The chain's CDR3 is CASSDGPYEQYF. CDR3 DNA: TGTGCCAGCAGTGACGGACCCTACGAGCAGTACTTC.